A single sample is the source of the 14 T cell receptor beta chains below, sequenced in a study of cytomegalovirus exposure and HLA in healthy donors. The PCR ran on 60 Vbeta and 13 Jbeta primers. Clones were sequenced by immunoSEQ multiplex PCR, and TCRdb holds only the in-frame ones, with some missing. Found here are about 160,000 clones, just under 75% of them singletons; the top ten hold roughly 1.7%. The sequencing input was PBMCs. Receptors were obtained from a woman between 18 and 30 years old in good health and CMV-seronegative.

The chain uses TRBV19 and TRBJ2-7, with 7 bases aligning to TRBD1. The CDR3 spans 13 residues. V was pared by 5 bases and J by 3 bases, with 4 bases of the junction left unmatched. The V gene's germline CDR1 is LNHDA and CDR2 SQIVND (reference sequence). In DNA, the CDR3 is TGTGCCAGTAGTGTGGGGACAGACTACGAGCAGTACTTC. Its translation: CASSVGTDYEQYF. The full variable domain, rest sourced from reference TRBV19 and TRBJ2-7, is DGGITQSPKYLFRKEGQNVTLSCEQNLNHDAMYWYRQDPGQGLRLIYYSQIVNDFQKGDIAEGYSVSREKKESFPLTVTSAQKNPTAFYLCASSVGTDYEQYFGPGTRLTVT.

In DNA, the CDR3 is TGTGCCAGCAGCTTGACAGATCTTCAAGAGACCCAGTACTTC. As protein: CASSLTDLQETQYF. The gene calls are TRBV11-3 and TRBJ2-5; a possible D gene is TRBD1 (5 bases). The ends were cut back, 3 bases at V and 2 bases at J, with 10 bases in the middle. CDR1 and CDR2 (germline): SGHNT, YENEEA. The length of the CDR3 is 14 residues.

This clone was observed a few times. The chain has TRBV29-1 and TRBJ1-1; tentative D call: TRBD1 (6 bases). The CDR3 length is 13 residues. Germline CDR1 is SQVTM and CDR2 is ANQGSEA. V lost 4 bases, J lost 5 bases, and 14 bases lay in between. The chain's CDR3 is CSVVPGDGTEAFF. Here the CDR3 DNA reads TGCAGCGTTGTGCCAGGGGATGGTACTGAAGCTTTCTTT.

J is TRBJ1-2 and V is TRBV28; weak D call: TRBD1 (6 bases). Trimming left V 6 bases short and J 2 bases short, with 10 bases between. This CDR3 contains 13 residues. Germline loops: CDR1 MDHEN, CDR2 SYDVKM. The CDR3 loop is CASRLDRNYGYTF. The CDR3 DNA sequence: TGTGCCAGCAGACTTGACAGGAACTATGGCTACACCTTC.

The sample holds a few counts of this clone. This chain connects TRBV5-1 to TRBJ1-2; tentatively, D is TRBD1 (6 bases). V was trimmed by 2 bases and J by 8 bases, leaving 13 bases between them. Germline CDR1 SGHRS, CDR2 YFSETQ. This CDR3 is 13 amino acids long. The CDR3, as DNA: TGCGCCAGCAGCTTCTCAGGGGAGGGAGGCTACACCTTC. Its translation is CASSFSGEGGYTF.

CDR3 coding DNA: TGTGCCAGCAGCCTGGACATGGACTATGGCTACACCTTC. Its translation is CASSLDMDYGYTF. V and J are TRBV5-4 and TRBJ1-2; TRBD1 might be the D (5 bases). CDR1 and CDR2 from the germline V gene are SGHNT and YYREEE (reference sequence). V was trimmed by 4 bases and J by 3 bases, leaving 10 bases between them. The CDR3 consists of 13 residues.

This chain joins TRBV4-1 and TRBJ1-1; D is uncertain. V lost 1 base and J lost 4, with 7 bases in between. This CDR3 has 13 residues. Germline V lookup: CDR1 MGHRA, CDR2 YSYEKL. This CDR3 reads CASSQGSGTEAFF. The CDR3 bases are TGCGCCAGCAGCCAAGGGAGCGGCACTGAAGCTTTCTTT.

This chain joins TRBV6-5 and TRBJ1-4; 10 bases map to TRBD1. CDR3 length: 15 amino acids. V was pared by 7 bases and J by 0 bases, with 2 bases of the junction left unmatched. Germline V gives CDR1 MNHEY, CDR2 SVGAGI. The CDR3 here is CASKGQGATNEKLFF. The CDR3 DNA is TGTGCCAGCAAAGGACAGGGGGCAACTAATGAAAAACTGTTTTTT.

The V call is TRBV4-1, the J call TRBJ2-1; 15 bases are a match to TRBD2. CDR1 is MGHRA and CDR2 is YSYEKL in the germline V gene. The CDR3 totals 15 residues. V was clipped by 4 bases and J by 9 bases; unmatched bases: 4. CDR3 loop: CASSPGLAGGGEQFF. For the CDR3, the DNA is TGCGCCAGCAGCCCGGGACTAGCGGGAGGAGGTGAGCAGTTCTTC.

This chain uses TRBV19 with TRBJ1-6; D is possibly TRBD1 (6 bases). Germline-derived CDR1 and CDR2 are LNHDA and SQIVND (reference sequence). Deletions cut 2 bases from V and 10 bases from J, with 12 bases between. The length of the CDR3 is 14 residues. DNA of the CDR3: TGTGCCAGTAGTATATACAGGGAGAGGTCACCCCTCCACTTT. Its translation is CASSIYRERSPLHF.

This chain joins TRBV19 and TRBJ1-4; 9 nucleotides align to TRBD1. Trimming took 5 bases from V and 8 from J; bases not matched to a gene: 9. The CDR3 sequence is 15 residues long. In germline, CDR1 is LNHDA, CDR2 SQIVND (reference sequence). The DNA of the CDR3 is TGTGCCAGTAGTGTCTCCGGGACAGGGAACGAAAAACTGTTTTTT. Translated, it gives CASSVSGTGNEKLFF.

This clone was found once. V usage is TRBV6-5 and J usage is TRBJ2-3, with 10 positions matching TRBD2. J was trimmed by 0 bases and V by 5 bases; bases with no gene match: 2. Looked up from germline, CDR1 is MNHEY and CDR2 is SVGAGI. The CDR3 totals 15 residues. The CDR3 sequence: CASSVTSGSTDTQYF. CDR3 DNA: TGTGCCAGCAGTGTGACTAGCGGGAGCACAGATACGCAGTATTTT.

This rearrangement joins TRBV7-6 to TRBJ2-5; 8 bases map to TRBD1. Germline CDR1 SGHVS, CDR2 FNYEAQ. V shed 5 bases and J 5 bases; nucleotides not matched to a gene: 13. This CDR3 has 16 amino acids. The CDR3 here is CASSPLSNYRGETQYF. The CDR3 DNA is TGTGCCAGCAGCCCACTAAGCAACTACAGGGGGGAGACCCAGTACTTC.

V usage is TRBV18 and J usage is TRBJ2-2, with 8 bases fitting TRBD2. Germline trimming cut 1 base from V and 1 base from J; bases unmatched to any gene: 2. CDR1 and CDR2 (germline): KGHSH, LQKENI. This CDR3 contains 16 residues. The chain's CDR3 is CASSPRGGLNTGELFF. The DNA for the CDR3 is TGTGCCAGCTCACCACGCGGGGGGCTGAACACCGGGGAGCTGTTTTTT.